Each of the 5 T cell receptor beta chains below was sequenced from the same sample in a study of T cell responses to AZD1222 COVID-19 vaccine (dated by TCRdb to the early 2020s). The sample's time point label, decoded: about 28 days (+/-7) after the second vaccine dose. Library preparation was by the immunoSEQ multiplex PCR assay. As stored in TCRdb, this immuneACCESS dataset retains in-frame rearrangements with V and J assigned. A fraction of the clones does not appear; measured against another copy, unresolved V genes explain less than half of the discrepancy, and the remainder lacks a known reason. This sample has tens of thousands of clones in its table, and roughly 90% of those were observed once. About 8.1% of the sample rests with the top ten. Specimen: peripheral blood, collected 28 days after the second AZD1222 dose. These receptors were collected from an adult who received the AZD1222 COVID-19 vaccine.

The chain couples TRBV6-2 or TRBV6-3 to TRBJ2-1; D remains unclear. Deletions cut 4 bases from V and 6 bases from J, with 10 bases between. This CDR3 is built from 13 residues. The germline V gene encodes CDR1 MNHEY and CDR2 SVGEGT. In DNA, the CDR3 is TGTGCCAGCAGTTTCCTTCGCGGCAATGAGCAGTTCTTC. Translation gives CASSFLRGNEQFF.

This rearrangement joins TRBV19 to TRBJ1-5; the D gene is possibly TRBD1 (5 bases). V was trimmed by 4 bases and J by 3 bases, leaving 13 bases between them. CDR3 size: 15 residues. Per the germline V gene, CDR1 is LNHDA and CDR2 is SQIVND (reference sequence). DNA for the CDR3: TGTGCCAGTAGTAAGGGTCAGGGCCCCAATCAGCCCCAGCATTTT. Translated: CASSKGQGPNQPQHF.

The chain recombines TRBV7-2 with TRBJ1-5; possibly TRBD1 for D (5 bases). Trimming left V 5 bases short and J 5 bases short, with 13 bases between. There are 14 residues in the CDR3. Germline V gene lookup returns CDR1 SGHTA and CDR2 FQGNSA. CDR3 nucleotides: TGTGCCAGCAGCCTCGACAGAAGAGATCAGCCCCAGCATTTT. Its protein is CASSLDRRDQPQHF.

This sequence joins TRBV6-1 and TRBJ2-7; TRBD1 aligns across 8 bases. The CDR3 totals 13 residues. Germline CDR1 is MNHNS and CDR2 is SASEGT. V lost 3 bases to trimming and J lost 4 bases; unmatched junction nucleotides: 2. The CDR3 sequence: CASSEGQVYEQYF. The CDR3 DNA reads TGTGCCAGCAGTGAGGGACAGGTATACGAGCAGTACTTC.

Comment on this clone: An end of the junction does not agree with germline; a read error may underlie this. The chain has TRBV3-1 (or the pseudogene TRBV3-2) and TRBJ1-1; 7 bases map to TRBD1. From germline, CDR1 is LGHDT and CDR2 YNNKEL (reference sequence). The CDR3 is made up of 14 amino acids. The CDR3 loop is CASSPGTARTGAFF. DNA for the CDR3: TGTGCCAGCAGTCCCGGGACAGCCAGGACTGGAGCTTTCTTT.